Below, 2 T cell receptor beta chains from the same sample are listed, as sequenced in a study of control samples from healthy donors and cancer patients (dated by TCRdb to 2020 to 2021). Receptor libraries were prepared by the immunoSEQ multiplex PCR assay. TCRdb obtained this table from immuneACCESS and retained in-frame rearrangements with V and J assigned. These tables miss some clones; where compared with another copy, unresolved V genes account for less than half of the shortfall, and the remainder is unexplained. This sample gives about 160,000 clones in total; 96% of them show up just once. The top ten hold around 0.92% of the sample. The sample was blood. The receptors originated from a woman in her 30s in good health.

CDR3 protein: CASSSTQGVTEAFF. The CDR3 DNA sequence: TGTGCCAGCTCGTCAACCCAGGGGGTCACTGAAGCTTTCTTT. V gene TRBV18 combines with J gene TRBJ1-1; 7 bases agree with TRBD1. V shed 6 bases and J 4 bases; nucleotides not matched to a gene: 8. The CDR3 is 14 amino acids. Germline-derived CDR1 and CDR2 are KGHSH and LQKENI.

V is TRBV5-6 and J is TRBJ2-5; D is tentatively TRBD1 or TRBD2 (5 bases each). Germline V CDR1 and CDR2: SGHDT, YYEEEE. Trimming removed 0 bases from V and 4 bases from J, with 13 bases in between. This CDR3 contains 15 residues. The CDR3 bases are TGTGCCAGCAGCTTGGCCGGATTTGGGGGAGAGACCCAGTACTTC. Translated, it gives CASSLAGFGGETQYF.